Below are 14 T cell receptor beta chains sequenced from a single sample in a study of metastatic and nonmetastatic thyroid tumors. Every patient was untreated before thyroid surgery. TCRdb reanalyzed the PCR reads via MiXCR. The data hold 22,000 or so clones, with approximately 22% observed a single time. Sample: tumor tissue. These receptors were collected from a female donor with papillary thyroid cancer or a benign thyroid nodule (not recorded which). Some clones in this sample may be carry-over from other donors' samples.

The rearrangement uses TRBV6-1 and TRBJ1-5; D remains ambiguous. Deletions cut 6 bases from V and 1 base from J, with 7 bases between. Germline-derived CDR1 and CDR2 are MNHNS and SASEGT. This CDR3 spans 13 amino acids. CDR3 in amino acids: CASRATSNQPQHF. The DNA of the CDR3 is TGTGCCAGCAGGGCTACAAGCAATCAGCCCCAGCATTTT.

In this sample, this clone turned up many times. This sequence joins TRBV9 and TRBJ2-2, with D perhaps being TRBD1 or TRBD2 (5 bases each). The CDR3 contains 16 residues. V lost 4 bases and J lost 0, with 13 bases in between. Germline V lookup: CDR1 SGDLS, CDR2 YYNGEE. For the CDR3, the DNA is TGTGCCAGCAGCCCCCGAGGGGAAACGAACACCGGGGAGCTGTTTTTT. It specifies CASSPRGETNTGELFF.

This clone was picked up many times. The CDR3 sequence is CASSLDPSSYNEQFF. Written as DNA, the CDR3 is TGTGCCAGCAGCTTAGACCCTAGCTCCTACAATGAGCAGTTCTTC. The chain carries TRBV11-2 and TRBJ2-1; D is unclear. The CDR3 contains 15 residues. The V and J ends lost 0 bases and 0 bases respectively, with 6 bases between them. CDR1 is SGHAT and CDR2 is FQNNGV in the germline V gene.

This clone was found many times. The V gene is TRBV5-8, the J gene TRBJ2-5; no clear D. Between the trimmed V and J ends, which lost 0 bases and 0 bases, there was a span of 12 bases. Looked up from germline, CDR1 is SGHTS and CDR2 is YDEGEE. The CDR3 runs to 16 residues. The DNA for the CDR3 is TGTGCCAGCAGCTTGGGGGAACACGTAAACCAAGAGACCCAGTACTTC. Its translation is CASSLGEHVNQETQYF.

The sample holds a few counts of this clone. This chain joins TRBV15 and TRBJ2-1; D might be TRBD1 or TRBD2, each matching 5 bases. Trimming pared 8 bases from V and 4 bases from J, leaving 21 bases between. This CDR3 comprises 16 residues. CDR1 and CDR2 (germline): LNHNV, YYDKDF (reference sequence). This chain's CDR3 is CATVRDRDPAYNEQFF. Here the CDR3 DNA reads TGTGCCACCGTCAGAGATCGGGACCCAGCTTACAATGAGCAGTTCTTC.

The chain employs TRBV11-3 and TRBJ2-3; 7 nucleotides agree with TRBD2. Germline values: CDR1 SGHNT, CDR2 YENEEA. This CDR3 has 14 amino acids. With V trimmed by 9 bases and J by 0 bases, 6 bases remained unmatched. In DNA form, the CDR3 reads TGTGCCAGTGGGGGGGGAACTAGCACAGATACGCAGTATTTT. Translated: CASGGGTSTDTQYF. Complete variable domain (other parts from reference TRBV11-3 and TRBJ2-3): EAGVVQSPRYKIIEKKQPVAFWCNPISGHNTLYWYLQNLGQGPELLIRYENEEAVDDSQLPKDRFSAERLKGVDSTLKIQPAELGDSAVYLCASGGGTSTDTQYFGPGTRLTVL.

This clone was recorded at least ten times. One end of the junction fails to match germline, which may point to a read error. CDR3 coding DNA: TGTGCCTGCAGTTCCCTAGACAGGGGCCCTCGGGACACTGAAGCTTTCTTT. This gives the protein CACSSLDRGPRDTEAFF. The chain links TRBV28 to TRBJ1-1; TRBD1 matches 8 bases. Germline V lookup: CDR1 MDHEN, CDR2 SYDVKM. The CDR3 consists of 17 residues.

The gene calls are TRBV30 and TRBJ1-1; no clear D gene. The V gene's germline CDR1 is GTSNPN and CDR2 SVGIG (reference sequence). The CDR3 runs to 14 residues. Trimming left V 0 bases short and J 8 bases short, with 16 bases between. In nucleotides, the CDR3 is TGTGCCTGGAGTGTAGAGAGTCGGCGGGGAGAAGCTTTCTTT. This gives the protein CAWSVESRRGEAFF.

Remarks on this clone: This CDR3 is also generated by other DNA sequences in the sample. J is TRBJ2-7 and V is TRBV11-2, with 7 nucleotides matching TRBD1. The V gene's germline CDR1 is SGHAT and CDR2 FQNNGV. The CDR3 consists of 15 residues. V shed 5 bases and J 2 bases; nucleotides not matched to a gene: 9. The CDR3, as DNA: TGTGCCAGCAGCCCTCTATTGGGACAGACCTACGAGCAGTACTTC. Its protein product is CASSPLLGQTYEQYF.

This clone showed up just a few times. The chain links TRBV28 to TRBJ1-1, with D maybe TRBD1 (5 bases). Trimming pared 7 bases from V and 6 bases from J, leaving 18 bases between. The CDR3 is 14 residues long. From germline, CDR1 is MDHEN and CDR2 SYDVKM. CDR3 region: CASKSREWVSEAFF. CDR3 nucleotides: TGTGCCAGCAAAAGCAGGGAATGGGTTTCTGAAGCTTTCTTT.

This clone has at least ten counts. The rearrangement joins TRBV20-1 to TRBJ2-7; the match to TRBD2 covers 9 bases. Germline values: CDR1 DFQATT, CDR2 SNEGSKA (reference sequence). The trim removed 0 bases at V and 5 bases at J, leaving 11 bases unmatched. The length of the CDR3 is 16 residues. DNA for the CDR3: TGCAGTGCTAGAGATCAAATAGCGGGAGTCCGGCACGAGCAGTACTTC. Its protein is CSARDQIAGVRHEQYF.

Turning to this clone: Sequence at one end of the junction differs from germline and may be a read error. The sample carries other DNA sequences with the same CDR3. J is TRBJ2-3 and V is TRBV27, with 7 nucleotides matching TRBD2. Germline CDR1 is MNHEY and CDR2 is SMNVEV (reference sequence). The length of the CDR3 is 19 residues. The CDR3 DNA reads TGTGCCAGCAGTTATCGGCCCCCCGGACTAGTCCCCGGCACAGATACACAGTATTTT. This gives the protein CASSYRPPGLVPGTDTQYF.

Details on this clone: The final CDR3 position lacks the conserved phenylalanine or tryptophan, pointing to a likely read error. The rearrangement joins TRBV12-3 or TRBV12-4 to TRBJ2-3; 9 bases agree with TRBD2. This CDR3 contains 14 residues. CDR3 nucleotide sequence: TGTGCCATCAGTAAAGCGGGAGGCGCAGATACGCAGTATCTT. It yields the protein CAISKAGGADTQYL.

The chain couples TRBV4-1 to TRBJ2-7; D gene unclear. Germline-derived CDR1 and CDR2 are MGHRA and YSYEKL. Trimming shortened V by 0 bases and J by 3 bases, and 9 bases separated the two germline ends. The CDR3 is 14 residues long. CDR3 sequence: CASSQDIRGYEQYF. The CDR3 region has the DNA TGCGCCAGCAGCCAAGATATACGCGGCTACGAGCAGTACTTC.